This T cell receptor beta chain appears in the sequencing data of a study of Graves' ophthalmopathy and Graves' hyperthyroidism. On the study more broadly: Stable hyperthyroid donors showed no ophthalmopathy during 18 months follow-up.

The authors amplified TCR beta CDR3 regions from RNA transcripts. A first-round RT-PCR used HTBI primers, followed by a second-round multiplex PCR. From the multiplex PCR reads, TCRdb called clonotypes with MiXCR, one entry per CDR3 protein. The sample lists over a million distinct CDR3 sequences; about two fifths were seen once. The germline V gene encodes CDR1 SEHNR and CDR2 FQNEAQ (reference sequence). The CDR3 covers 18 residues. The germline V and J ends were trimmed by 1 base and 1 base, with 17 bases remaining between them. The clonotype originates from an adult man with Graves' hyperthyroidism. The sample consisted of peripheral blood or thyroid tissue (not recorded which). The chain carries TRBV7-9 and TRBJ1-5; the D gene is possibly TRBD1 (5 bases). The CDR3, as DNA: TGTGCCAGCAGCTTAGTAGGCTCCGGGAAGGGGAGCAATCAGCCCCAGCATTTT. Translation: CASSLVGSGKGSNQPQHF.